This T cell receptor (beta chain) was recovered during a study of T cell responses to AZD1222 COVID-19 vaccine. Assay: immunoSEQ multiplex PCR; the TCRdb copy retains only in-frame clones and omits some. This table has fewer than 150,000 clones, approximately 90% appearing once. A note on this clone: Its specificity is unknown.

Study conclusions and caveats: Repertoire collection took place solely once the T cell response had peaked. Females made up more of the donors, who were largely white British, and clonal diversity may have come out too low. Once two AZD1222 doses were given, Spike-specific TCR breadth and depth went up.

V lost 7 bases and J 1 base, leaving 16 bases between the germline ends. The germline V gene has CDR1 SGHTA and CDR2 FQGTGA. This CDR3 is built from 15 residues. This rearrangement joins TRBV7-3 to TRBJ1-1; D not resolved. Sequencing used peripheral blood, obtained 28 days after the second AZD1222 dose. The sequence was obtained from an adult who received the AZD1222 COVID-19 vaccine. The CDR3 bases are TGTGCCAGCAAGACCACGGGAGGGTCGAACACTGAAGCTTTCTTT. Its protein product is CASKTTGGSNTEAFF. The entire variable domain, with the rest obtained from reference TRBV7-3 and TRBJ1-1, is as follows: GAGVSQTPSNKVTEKGKYVELRCDPISGHTALYWYRQSLGQGPEFLIYFQGTGAADDSGLPNDRFFAVRPEGSVSTLKIQRTERGDSAVYLCASKTTGGSNTEAFFGQGTRLTVV.